This T cell receptor (beta chain) was captured in a study of response to subunit inactivated influenza vaccine. TCRdb itself ran the RT-PCR reads through MiXCR, one entry per CDR3 protein. The data show about 520,000 distinct CDR3 sequences, with 6.5% to 8% seen just once and roughly 14% held by the top ten. V was cut by 1 base and J by 8 bases, with 21 bases left in between. The CDR3 consists of 18 residues. In germline, CDR1 is SGHAT, CDR2 FQDESV (reference sequence). This clonotype was seen many times. Its antigen is not known. General study findings and limits: Authors proposed each seasonal influenza vaccination draws in few new T cells.

The material was PBMCs from blood, obtained around 2 years after vaccination. The chain couples TRBV11-1 to TRBJ1-6, with a possible D match to TRBD1 (5 bases). The clonotype originates from a man aged 50 to 69 who received an inactivated influenza vaccine. In nucleotides, the CDR3 is TGTGCCAGCAGCTTAGGAGCAGGGTTCCAGGCGCTCGATTCACCCCTCCACTTT. Translation: CASSLGAGFQALDSPLHF.